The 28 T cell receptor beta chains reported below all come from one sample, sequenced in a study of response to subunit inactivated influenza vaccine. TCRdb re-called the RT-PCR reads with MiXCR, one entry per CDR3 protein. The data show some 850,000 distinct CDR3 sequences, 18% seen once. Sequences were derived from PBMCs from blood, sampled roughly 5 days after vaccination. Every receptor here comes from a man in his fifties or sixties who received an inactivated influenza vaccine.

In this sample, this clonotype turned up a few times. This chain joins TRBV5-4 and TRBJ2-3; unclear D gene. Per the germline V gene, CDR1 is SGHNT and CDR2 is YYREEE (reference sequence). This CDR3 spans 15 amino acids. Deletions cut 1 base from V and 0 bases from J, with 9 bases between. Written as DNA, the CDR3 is TGTGCCAGCAGCTTGAGATCGGTTAGCACAGATACGCAGTATTTT. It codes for CASSLRSVSTDTQYF. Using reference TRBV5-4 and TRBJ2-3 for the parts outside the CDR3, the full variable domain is ETGVTQSPTHLIKTRGQQVTLRCSSQSGHNTVSWYQQALGQGPQFIFQYYREEENGRGNFPPRFSGLQFPNYSSELNVNALELDDSALYLCASSLRSVSTDTQYFGPGTRLTVL.

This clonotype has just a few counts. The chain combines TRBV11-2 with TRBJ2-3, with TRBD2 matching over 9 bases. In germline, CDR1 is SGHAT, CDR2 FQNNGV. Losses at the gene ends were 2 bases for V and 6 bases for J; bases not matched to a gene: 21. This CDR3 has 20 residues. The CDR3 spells CASSLYSTGAGGPLTDTQYF. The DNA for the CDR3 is TGTGCCAGCAGCTTATATTCTACGGGCGCGGGAGGGCCTCTGACGGATACGCAGTATTTT.

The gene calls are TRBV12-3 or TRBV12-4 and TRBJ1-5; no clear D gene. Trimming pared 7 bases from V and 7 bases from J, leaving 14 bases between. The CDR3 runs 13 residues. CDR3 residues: CASTLGREQPQHF. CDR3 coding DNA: TGTGCCAGCACCCTAGGACGGGAACAGCCCCAGCATTTT.

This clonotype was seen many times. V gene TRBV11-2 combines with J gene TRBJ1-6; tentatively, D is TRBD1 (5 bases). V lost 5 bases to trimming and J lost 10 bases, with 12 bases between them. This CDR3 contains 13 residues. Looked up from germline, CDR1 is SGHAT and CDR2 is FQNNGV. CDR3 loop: CASSLGTSSPLHF. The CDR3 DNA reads TGTGCCAGCAGCCTAGGGACCTCCTCACCCCTCCACTTT.

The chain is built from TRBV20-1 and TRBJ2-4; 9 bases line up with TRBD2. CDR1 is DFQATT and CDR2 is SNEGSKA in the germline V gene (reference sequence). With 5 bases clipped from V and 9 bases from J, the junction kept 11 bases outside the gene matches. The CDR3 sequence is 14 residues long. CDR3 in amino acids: CSAPPEGLAAIQYF. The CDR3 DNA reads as TGCAGTGCTCCCCCTGAGGGACTAGCAGCCATTCAGTACTTC.

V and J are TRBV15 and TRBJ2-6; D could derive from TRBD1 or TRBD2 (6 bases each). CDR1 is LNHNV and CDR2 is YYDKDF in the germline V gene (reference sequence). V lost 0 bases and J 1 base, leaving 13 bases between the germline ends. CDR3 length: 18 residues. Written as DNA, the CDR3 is TGTGCCACCAGCAGAGATAGAGGGGGGTGGTCTGGGGCCAACGTCCTGACTTTC. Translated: CATSRDRGGWSGANVLTF.

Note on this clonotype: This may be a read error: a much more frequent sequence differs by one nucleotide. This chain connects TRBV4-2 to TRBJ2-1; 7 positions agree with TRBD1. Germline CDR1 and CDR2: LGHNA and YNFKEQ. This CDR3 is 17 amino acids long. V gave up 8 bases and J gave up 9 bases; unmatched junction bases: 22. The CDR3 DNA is TGTGCCAGCCGCCCCCTCCTAGAGGGGGCTCTGAGAGGTGAGCAGTTCTTC. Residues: CASRPLLEGALRGEQFF.

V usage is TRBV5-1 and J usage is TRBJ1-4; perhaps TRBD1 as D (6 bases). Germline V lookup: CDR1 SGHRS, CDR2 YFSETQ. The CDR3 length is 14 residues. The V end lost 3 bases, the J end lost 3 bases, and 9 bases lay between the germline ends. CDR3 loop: CASSSRGANEKLFF. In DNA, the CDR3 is TGCGCCAGCAGCTCGAGGGGGGCTAATGAAAAACTGTTTTTT.

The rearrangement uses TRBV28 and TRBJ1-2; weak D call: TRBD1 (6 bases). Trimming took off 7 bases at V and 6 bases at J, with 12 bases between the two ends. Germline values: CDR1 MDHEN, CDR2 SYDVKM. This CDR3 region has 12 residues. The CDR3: CASTEGGNGYTF. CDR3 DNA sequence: TGTGCCAGCACAGAGGGGGGTAATGGCTACACCTTC.

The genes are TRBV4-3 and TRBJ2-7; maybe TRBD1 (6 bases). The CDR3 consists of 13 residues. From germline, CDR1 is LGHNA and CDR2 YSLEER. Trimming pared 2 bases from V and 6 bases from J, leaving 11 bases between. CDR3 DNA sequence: TGCGCCAGCAGCCAAAAGGGACACCTCGAGCAGTACTTC. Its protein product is CASSQKGHLEQYF.

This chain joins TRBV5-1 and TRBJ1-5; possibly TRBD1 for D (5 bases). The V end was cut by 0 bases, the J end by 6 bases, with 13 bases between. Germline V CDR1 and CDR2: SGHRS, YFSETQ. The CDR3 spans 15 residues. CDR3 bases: TGCGCCAGCAGCTTGGCTGGGGGACGCGGTCAGCCCCAGCATTTT. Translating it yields CASSLAGGRGQPQHF.

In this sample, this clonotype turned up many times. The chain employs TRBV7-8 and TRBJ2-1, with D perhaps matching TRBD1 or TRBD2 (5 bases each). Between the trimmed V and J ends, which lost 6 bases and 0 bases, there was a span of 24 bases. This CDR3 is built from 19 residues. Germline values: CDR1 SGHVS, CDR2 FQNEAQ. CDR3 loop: CASRISALRGPSSYNEQFF. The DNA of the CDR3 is TGTGCCAGCAGGATCTCGGCCCTTCGGGGACCTAGCTCCTACAATGAGCAGTTCTTC.

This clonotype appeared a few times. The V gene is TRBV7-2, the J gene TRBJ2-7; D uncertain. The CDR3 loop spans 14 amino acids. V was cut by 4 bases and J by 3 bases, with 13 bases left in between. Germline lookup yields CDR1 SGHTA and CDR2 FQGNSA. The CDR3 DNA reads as TGTGCCAGCAGCTCCCCCGGGCCCTACTACGAGCAGTACTTC. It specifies CASSSPGPYYEQYF.

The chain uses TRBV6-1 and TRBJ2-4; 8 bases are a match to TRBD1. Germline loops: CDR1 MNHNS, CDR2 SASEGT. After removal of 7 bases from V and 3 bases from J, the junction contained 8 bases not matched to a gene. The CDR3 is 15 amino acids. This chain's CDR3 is CASKRTGYGKNIQYF. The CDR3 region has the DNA TGTGCCAGCAAACGGACAGGGTACGGCAAAAACATTCAGTACTTC.

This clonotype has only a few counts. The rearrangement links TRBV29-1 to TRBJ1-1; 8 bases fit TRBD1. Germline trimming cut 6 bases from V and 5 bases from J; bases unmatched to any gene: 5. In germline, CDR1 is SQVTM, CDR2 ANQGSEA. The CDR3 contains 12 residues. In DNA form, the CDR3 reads TGCAGCGTACCGACAGGGGATACTGAAGCTTTCTTT. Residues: CSVPTGDTEAFF.

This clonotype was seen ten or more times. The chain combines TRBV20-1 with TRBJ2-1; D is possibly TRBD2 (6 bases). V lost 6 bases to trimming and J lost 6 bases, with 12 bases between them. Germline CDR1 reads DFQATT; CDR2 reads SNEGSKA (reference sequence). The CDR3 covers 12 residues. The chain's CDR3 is CSAQMGGNEQFF. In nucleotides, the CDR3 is TGCAGTGCACAGATGGGGGGCAATGAGCAGTTCTTC.

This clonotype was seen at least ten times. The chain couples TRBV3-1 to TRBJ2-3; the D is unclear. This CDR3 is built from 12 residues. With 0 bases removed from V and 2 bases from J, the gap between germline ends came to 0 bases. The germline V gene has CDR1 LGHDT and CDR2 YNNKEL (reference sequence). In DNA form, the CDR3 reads TGTGCCAGCAGCCAAGACACAGATACGCAGTATTTT. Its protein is CASSQDTDTQYF.

CDR3 nucleotides: TGTGCCAGCAGTTACTCGAGGATCAAGCGTTCCTACAATGAGCAGTTCTTC. Translation gives CASSYSRIKRSYNEQFF. The chain joins TRBV6-2 or TRBV6-3 to TRBJ2-1; D gene unclear. Per germline, CDR1 MNHEY and CDR2 SVGEGT. This CDR3 is built from 17 residues. The V end lost 0 bases, the J end lost 1 base, and 13 bases lay between the germline ends.

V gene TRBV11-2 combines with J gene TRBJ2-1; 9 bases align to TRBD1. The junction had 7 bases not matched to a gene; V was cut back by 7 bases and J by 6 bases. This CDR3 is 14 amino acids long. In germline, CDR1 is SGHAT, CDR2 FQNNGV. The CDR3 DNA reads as TGTGCCAGCACCGACAGGGGGGAAGGCAATGAGCAGTTCTTC. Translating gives CASTDRGEGNEQFF. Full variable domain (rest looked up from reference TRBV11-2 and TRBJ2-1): EAGVAQSPRYKIIEKRQSVAFWCNPISGHATLYWYQQILGQGPKLLIQFQNNGVVDDSQLPKDRFSAERLKGVDSTLKIQPAKLEDSAVYLCASTDRGEGNEQFFGPGTRLTVL.

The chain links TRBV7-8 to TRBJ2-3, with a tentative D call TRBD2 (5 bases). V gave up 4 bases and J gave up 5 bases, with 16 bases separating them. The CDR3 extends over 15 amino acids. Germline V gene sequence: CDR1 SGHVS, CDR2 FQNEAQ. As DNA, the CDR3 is TGTGCCAGCAGCTCCCGCCGTGGTCGGGAAGATACGCAGTATTTT. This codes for CASSSRRGREDTQYF.

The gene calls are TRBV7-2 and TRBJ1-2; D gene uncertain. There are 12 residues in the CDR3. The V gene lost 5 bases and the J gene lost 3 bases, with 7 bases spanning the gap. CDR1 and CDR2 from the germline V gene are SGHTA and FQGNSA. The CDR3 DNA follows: TGTGCCAGCAGCAATCCGGACTATGGCTACACCTTC. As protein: CASSNPDYGYTF.

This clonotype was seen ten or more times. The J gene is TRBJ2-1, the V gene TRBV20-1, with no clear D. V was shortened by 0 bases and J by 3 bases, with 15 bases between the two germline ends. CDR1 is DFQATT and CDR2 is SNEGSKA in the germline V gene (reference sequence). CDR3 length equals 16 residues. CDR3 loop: CSARDEGRTFYNEQFF. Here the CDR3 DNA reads TGCAGTGCTAGAGACGAAGGACGGACCTTCTACAATGAGCAGTTCTTC.

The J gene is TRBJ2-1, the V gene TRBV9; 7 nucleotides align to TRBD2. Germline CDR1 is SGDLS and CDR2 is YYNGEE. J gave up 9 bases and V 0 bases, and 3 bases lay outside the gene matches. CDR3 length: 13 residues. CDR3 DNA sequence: TGTGCCAGCAGCGTAGGGGGGGGTATTGAGCAGTTCTTC. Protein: CASSVGGGIEQFF.

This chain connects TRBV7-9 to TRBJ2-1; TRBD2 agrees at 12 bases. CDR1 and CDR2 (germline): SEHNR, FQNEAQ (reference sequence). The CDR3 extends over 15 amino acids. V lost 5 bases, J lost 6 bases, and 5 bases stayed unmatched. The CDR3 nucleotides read TGTGCCAGCAGCCCCCCTAGCGGGGGGGTCAATGAGCAGTTCTTC. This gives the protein CASSPPSGGVNEQFF.

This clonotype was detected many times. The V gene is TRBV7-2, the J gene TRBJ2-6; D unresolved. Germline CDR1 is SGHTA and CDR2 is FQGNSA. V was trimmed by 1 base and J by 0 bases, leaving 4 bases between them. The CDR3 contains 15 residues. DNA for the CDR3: TGTGCCAGCAGCTTAGTAGGCTCTGGGGCCAACGTCCTGACTTTC. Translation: CASSLVGSGANVLTF.

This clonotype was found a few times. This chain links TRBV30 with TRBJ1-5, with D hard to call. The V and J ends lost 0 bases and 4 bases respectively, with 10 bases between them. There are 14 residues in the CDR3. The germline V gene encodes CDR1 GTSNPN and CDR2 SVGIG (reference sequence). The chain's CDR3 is CAWSVQTLNQPQHF. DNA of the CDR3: TGTGCCTGGAGTGTACAGACACTAAATCAGCCCCAGCATTTT.

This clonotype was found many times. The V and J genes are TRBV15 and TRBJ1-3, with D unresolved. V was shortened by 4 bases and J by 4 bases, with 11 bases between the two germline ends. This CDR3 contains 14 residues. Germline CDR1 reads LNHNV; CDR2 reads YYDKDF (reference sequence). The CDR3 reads CATSKGRNGNTIYF. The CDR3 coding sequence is TGTGCCACCAGCAAAGGGCGGAACGGAAACACCATATATTTT.

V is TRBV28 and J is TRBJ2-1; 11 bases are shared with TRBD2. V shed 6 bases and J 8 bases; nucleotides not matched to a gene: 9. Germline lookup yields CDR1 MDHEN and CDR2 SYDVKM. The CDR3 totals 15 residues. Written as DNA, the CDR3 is TGTGCCAGCAGAAGAGCCGGGACTAGCGGCCATGAGCAGTTCTTC. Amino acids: CASRRAGTSGHEQFF.